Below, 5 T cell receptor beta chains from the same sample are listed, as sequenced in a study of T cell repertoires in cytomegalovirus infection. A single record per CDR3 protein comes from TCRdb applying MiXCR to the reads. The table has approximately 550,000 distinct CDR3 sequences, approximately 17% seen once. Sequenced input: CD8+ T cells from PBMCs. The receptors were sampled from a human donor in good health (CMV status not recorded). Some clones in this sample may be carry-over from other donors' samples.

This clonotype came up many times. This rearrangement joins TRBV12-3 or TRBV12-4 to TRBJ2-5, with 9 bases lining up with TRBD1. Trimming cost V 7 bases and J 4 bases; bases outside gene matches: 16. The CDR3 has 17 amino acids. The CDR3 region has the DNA TGTGCCAGCATCTCATTGGGGGACAGGGATTTTAGAGAGACCCAGTACTTC. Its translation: CASISLGDRDFRETQYF.

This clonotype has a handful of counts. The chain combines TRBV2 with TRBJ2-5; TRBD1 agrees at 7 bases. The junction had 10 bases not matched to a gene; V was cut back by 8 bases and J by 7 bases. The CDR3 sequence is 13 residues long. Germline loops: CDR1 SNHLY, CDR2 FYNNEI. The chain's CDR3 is CASHLQGPRTQYF. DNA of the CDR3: TGTGCCAGCCATTTACAGGGGCCAAGGACCCAGTACTTC.

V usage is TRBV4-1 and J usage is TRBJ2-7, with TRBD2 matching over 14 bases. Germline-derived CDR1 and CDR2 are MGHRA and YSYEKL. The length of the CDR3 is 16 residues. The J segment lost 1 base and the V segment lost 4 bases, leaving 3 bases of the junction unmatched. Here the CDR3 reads CASSPGLAGDSYEQYF. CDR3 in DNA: TGCGCCAGCAGCCCGGGACTAGCGGGGGATTCCTACGAGCAGTACTTC.

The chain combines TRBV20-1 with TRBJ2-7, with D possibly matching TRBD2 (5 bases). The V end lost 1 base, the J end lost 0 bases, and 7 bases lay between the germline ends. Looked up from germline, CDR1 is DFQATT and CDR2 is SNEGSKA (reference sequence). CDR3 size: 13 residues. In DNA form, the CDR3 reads TGCAGTGCTAGAGTCGGGGACTCCTACGAGCAGTACTTC. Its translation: CSARVGDSYEQYF.

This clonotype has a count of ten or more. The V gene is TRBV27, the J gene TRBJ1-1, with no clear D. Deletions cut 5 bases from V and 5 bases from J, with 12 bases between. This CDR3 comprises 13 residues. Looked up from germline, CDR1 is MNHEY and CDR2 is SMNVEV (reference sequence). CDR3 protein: CASSPGWETEAFF. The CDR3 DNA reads TGTGCCAGCAGTCCCGGGTGGGAAACTGAAGCTTTCTTT.